This paragraph reports one T cell receptor (beta chain). Samples each yielded at least 5 micrograms of total RNA. The germline CDR1 and CDR2 sequences are MNHEY and SMNVEV (reference sequence). The junction had 9 bases not matched to a gene; V was cut back by 8 bases and J by 2 bases. The CDR3 is 15 residues long. A second PCR of roughly 7 to 11 cycles used a sample-barcoded 5' primer and a J-beta primer mix. TCRdb re-called the 5' RACE reads through MiXCR, storing one row per CDR3 protein. The sample gives approximately 1,000,000 distinct CDR3 sequences, less than 50% of which show up once; approximately 17% is in the top ten. This entry is derived from a study of blood T cells in healthy people across ages.

The clonotype originates from a woman aged 60 to 75 in good health. The chain carries TRBV27 and TRBJ1-2; 9 positions match TRBD1. The material sequenced was blood. The CDR3 reads CASGRTGAVNYGYTF. CDR3 bases: TGTGCCAGCGGAAGGACAGGGGCCGTCAACTATGGCTACACCTTC.